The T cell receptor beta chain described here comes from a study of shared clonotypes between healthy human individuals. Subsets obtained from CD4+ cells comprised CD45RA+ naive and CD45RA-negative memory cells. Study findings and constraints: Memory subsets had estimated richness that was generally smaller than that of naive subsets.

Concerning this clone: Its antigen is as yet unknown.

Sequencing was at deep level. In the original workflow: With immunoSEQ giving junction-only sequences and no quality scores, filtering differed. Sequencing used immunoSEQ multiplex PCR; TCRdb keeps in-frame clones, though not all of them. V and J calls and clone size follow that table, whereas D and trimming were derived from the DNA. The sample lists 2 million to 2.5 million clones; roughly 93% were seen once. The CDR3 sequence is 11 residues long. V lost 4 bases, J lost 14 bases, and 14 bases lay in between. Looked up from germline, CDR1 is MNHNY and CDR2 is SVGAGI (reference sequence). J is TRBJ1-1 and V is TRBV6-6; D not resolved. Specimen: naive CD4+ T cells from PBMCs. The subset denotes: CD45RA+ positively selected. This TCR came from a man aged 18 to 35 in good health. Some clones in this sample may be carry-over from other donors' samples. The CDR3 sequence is CASSSPGPVFF. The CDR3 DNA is TGTGCCAGCAGTTCCCCAGGACCAGTGTTCTTT.